The sequence of this TCR beta chain was determined in a study of T-cell memory formation after mild COVID-19. About the research overall: Most TCR clusters belonged to a single donor.

The CDR3 has 14 residues. The V end was cut by 3 bases, the J end by 0 bases, with 6 bases between. TCRdb passed the 5' RACE reads through MiXCR, listing each CDR3 protein once. Here the sample spans around 450,000 distinct CDR3 sequences, 15% to 25% being singletons. About this clonotype: What it binds is unknown.

General study results and limits: Some SARS-CoV-2-responding clones were already detected in memory before infection.

Source material: PBMCs or a T cell subset sorted from them (not recorded which). The TCR originated in an adult woman who had mild COVID-19 (a few samples of this study predate the infection). Cell type and time point are not known. The V gene is TRBV12-3 or TRBV12-4, the J gene TRBJ1-3; no reliable D call. CDR3 nucleotides: TGTGCCAGCAGTTTGAGCAGCTCTGGAAACACCATATATTTT. It yields the protein CASSLSSSGNTIYF.